The sequence of this TCR beta chain was determined in a study of blood T cell repertoires in COVID-19. This clone was found once. Germline V gives CDR1 LNHDA, CDR2 SQIVND (reference sequence). The trim removed 3 bases at V and 2 bases at J, leaving 8 bases unmatched. This CDR3 has 17 residues. Some clones are missing from TCRdb's copy, which holds only in-frame ones; the method was immunoSEQ multiplex PCR. The repertoire holds approximately 110,000 clones, with around 85% as singletons. V gene TRBV19 combines with J gene TRBJ2-1; 9 bases fit TRBD2. This receptor was taken from a man between 65 and 85 years old with active or convalescent COVID-19. The sequenced sample consisted of peripheral blood. The CDR3 DNA sequence: TGTGCCAGTAGTATCCCCGTAGCGGGAGTTCCCTACAATGAGCAGTTCTTC. Encoded protein: CASSIPVAGVPYNEQFF.